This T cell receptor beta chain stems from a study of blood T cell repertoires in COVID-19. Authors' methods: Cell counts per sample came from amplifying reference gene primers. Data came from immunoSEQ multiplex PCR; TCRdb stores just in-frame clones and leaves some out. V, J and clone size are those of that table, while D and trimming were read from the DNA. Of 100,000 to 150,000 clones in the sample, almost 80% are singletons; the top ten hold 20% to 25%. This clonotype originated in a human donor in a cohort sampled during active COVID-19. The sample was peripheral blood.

In nucleotides, the CDR3 is TGCGCCAGCAGCCCCGGGGGCGGGAGCACTGAAGCTTTCTTT. This translates into CASSPGGGSTEAFF. The V gene is TRBV5-1, the J gene TRBJ1-1, with D possibly TRBD1 on 6 matching bases. CDR1 is SGHRS, CDR2 YFSETQ, per germline. CDR3 length: 14 amino acids. V was shortened by 4 bases and J by 4 bases, with 14 bases between the two germline ends. Full variable domain (rest looked up from reference TRBV5-1 and TRBJ1-1): KAGVTQTPRYLIKTRGQQVTLSCSPISGHRSVSWYQQTPGQGLQFLFEYFSETQRNKGNFPGRFSGRQFSNSRSEMNVSTLELGDSALYLCASSPGGGSTEAFFGQGTRLTVV.